This T cell receptor beta chain was captured by sequencing in a study of read filtering for tumor transcriptome and immune sequencing. This library used around 400 ng RNA and molecular barcoded adaptors spanning alpha/delta and beta/gamma chains. In TCRdb, the reads were re-called with MiXCR into one record per CDR3 protein. The sample records 40,000 to 55,000 distinct CDR3 sequences, roughly 19% being singletons. V was clipped by 6 bases and J by 4 bases; unmatched bases: 15. Germline V lookup: CDR1 SQVTM, CDR2 ANQGSEA. The CDR3 totals 16 residues. This clonotype originated in a donor over 35 with multiple myeloma. The gene calls are TRBV29-1 and TRBJ2-1, with 7 positions matching TRBD2. The specimen sequenced was a population of CD138-negative cells sorted from bone marrow. Here the CDR3 DNA reads TGCAGCGTCCAGGGTCTATCGGGAGGTGTGTACAATGAGCAGTTCTTC. Protein sequence: CSVQGLSGGVYNEQFF.